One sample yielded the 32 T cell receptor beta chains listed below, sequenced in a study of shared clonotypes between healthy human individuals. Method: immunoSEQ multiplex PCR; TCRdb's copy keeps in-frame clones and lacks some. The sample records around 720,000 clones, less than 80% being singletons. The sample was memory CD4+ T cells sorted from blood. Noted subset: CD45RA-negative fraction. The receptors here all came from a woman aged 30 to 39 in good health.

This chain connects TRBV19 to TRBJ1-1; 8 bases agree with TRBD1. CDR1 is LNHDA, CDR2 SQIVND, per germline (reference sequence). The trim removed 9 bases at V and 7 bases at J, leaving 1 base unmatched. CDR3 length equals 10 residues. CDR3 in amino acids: CASGQGEAFF. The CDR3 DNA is TGTGCCAGCGGACAGGGTGAAGCTTTCTTT. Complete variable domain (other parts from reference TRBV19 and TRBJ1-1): DGGITQSPKYLFRKEGQNVTLSCEQNLNHDAMYWYRQDPGQGLRLIYYSQIVNDFQKGDIAEGYSVSREKKESFPLTVTSAQKNPTAFYLCASGQGEAFFGQGTRLTVV.

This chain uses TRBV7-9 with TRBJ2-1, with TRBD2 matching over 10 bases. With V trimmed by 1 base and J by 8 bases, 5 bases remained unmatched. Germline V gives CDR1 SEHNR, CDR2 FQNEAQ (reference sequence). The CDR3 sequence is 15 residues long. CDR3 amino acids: CASSLGLAGVHEQFF. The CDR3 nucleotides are TGTGCCAGCAGCTTAGGGCTAGCGGGAGTGCATGAGCAGTTCTTC.

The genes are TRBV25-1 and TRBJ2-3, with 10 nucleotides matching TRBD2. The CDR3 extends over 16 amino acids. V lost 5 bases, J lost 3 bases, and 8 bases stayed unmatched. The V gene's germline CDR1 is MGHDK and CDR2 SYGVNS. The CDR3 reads CASSRGSGRITDTQYF. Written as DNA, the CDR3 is TGTGCCAGCAGTCGGGGTAGCGGGAGGATAACAGATACGCAGTATTTT.

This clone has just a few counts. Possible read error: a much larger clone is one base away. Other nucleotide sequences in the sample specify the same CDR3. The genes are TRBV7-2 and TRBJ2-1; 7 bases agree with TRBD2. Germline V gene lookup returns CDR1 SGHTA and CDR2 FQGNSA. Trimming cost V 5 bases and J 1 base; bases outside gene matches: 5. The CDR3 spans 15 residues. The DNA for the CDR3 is TGTGCCAGCAGCCCCCAGCGGGATTCCTACAATGAGCAGTTCTTC. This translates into CASSPQRDSYNEQFF.

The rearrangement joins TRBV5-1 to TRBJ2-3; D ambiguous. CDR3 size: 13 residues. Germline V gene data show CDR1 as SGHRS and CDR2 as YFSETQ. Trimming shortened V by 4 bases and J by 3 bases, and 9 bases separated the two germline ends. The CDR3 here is CASSAQWTDTQYF. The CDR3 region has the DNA TGCGCCAGCAGCGCCCAGTGGACAGATACGCAGTATTTT.

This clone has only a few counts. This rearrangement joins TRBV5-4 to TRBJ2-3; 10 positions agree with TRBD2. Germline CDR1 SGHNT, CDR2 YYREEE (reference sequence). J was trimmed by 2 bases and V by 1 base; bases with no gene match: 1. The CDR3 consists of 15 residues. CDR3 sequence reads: CASSLSGRVTDTQYF. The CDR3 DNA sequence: TGTGCCAGCAGCTTGAGCGGGAGGGTCACAGATACGCAGTATTTT.

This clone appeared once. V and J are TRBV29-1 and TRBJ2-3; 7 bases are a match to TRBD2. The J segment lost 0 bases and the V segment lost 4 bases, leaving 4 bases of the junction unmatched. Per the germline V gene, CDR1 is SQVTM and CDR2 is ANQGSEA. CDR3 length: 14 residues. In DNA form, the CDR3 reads TGCAGCGTTGCCCCCGGGGGGAGCACAGATACGCAGTATTTT. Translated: CSVAPGGSTDTQYF.

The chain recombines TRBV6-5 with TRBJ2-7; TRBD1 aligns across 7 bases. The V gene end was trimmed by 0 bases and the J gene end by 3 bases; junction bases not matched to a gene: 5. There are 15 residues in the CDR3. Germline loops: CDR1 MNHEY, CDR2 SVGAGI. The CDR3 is CASSYSISGGYEQYF. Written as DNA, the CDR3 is TGTGCCAGCAGTTACTCGATTTCAGGGGGCTACGAGCAGTACTTC.

CDR3 loop: CASSSLRTGVKLFF. Written as DNA, the CDR3 is TGTGCCAGCAGTTCACTTCGGACAGGGGTTAAACTGTTTTTT. The chain links TRBV28 to TRBJ1-4; 9 bases are a match to TRBD1. Germline V gene data show CDR1 as MDHEN and CDR2 as SYDVKM. After removal of 4 bases from V and 11 bases from J, the junction contained 8 bases not matched to a gene. This CDR3 spans 14 amino acids.

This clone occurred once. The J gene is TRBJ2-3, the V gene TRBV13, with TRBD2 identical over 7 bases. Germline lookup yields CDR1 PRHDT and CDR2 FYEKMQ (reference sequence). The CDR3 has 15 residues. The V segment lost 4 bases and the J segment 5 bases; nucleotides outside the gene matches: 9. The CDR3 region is CASSSRRENIDTQYF. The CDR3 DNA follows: TGTGCCAGCAGCTCAAGGCGGGAGAACATAGATACGCAGTATTTT.

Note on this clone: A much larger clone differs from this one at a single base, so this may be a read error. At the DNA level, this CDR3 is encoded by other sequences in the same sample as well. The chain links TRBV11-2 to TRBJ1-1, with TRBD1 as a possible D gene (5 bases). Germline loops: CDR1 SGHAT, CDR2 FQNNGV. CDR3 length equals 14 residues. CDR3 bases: TGTGCCAGCAGCTTAGCGACTAGGGGCACTGAAGCTTTTTTT. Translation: CASSLATRGTEAFF. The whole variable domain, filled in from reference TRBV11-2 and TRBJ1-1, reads EAGVAQSPRYKIIEKRQSVAFWCNPISGHATLYWYQQILGQGPKLLIQFQNNGVVDDSQLPKDRFSAERLKGVDSTLKIQPAKLEDSAVYLCASSLATRGTEAFFGQGTRLTVV.

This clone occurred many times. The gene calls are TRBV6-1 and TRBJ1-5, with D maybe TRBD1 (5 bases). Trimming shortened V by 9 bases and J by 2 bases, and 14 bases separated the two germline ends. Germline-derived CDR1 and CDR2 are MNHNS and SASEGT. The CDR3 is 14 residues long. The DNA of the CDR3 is TGTGCCAGTGAATGGGGGGAGGGCAATCAGCCCCAGCATTTT. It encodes CASEWGEGNQPQHF.

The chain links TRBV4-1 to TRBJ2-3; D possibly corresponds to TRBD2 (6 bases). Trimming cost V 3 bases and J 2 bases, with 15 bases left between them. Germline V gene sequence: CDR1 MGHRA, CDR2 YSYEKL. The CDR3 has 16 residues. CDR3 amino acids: CASSHSVRGNTDTQYF. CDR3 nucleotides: TGCGCCAGCAGCCATTCCGTGCGGGGCAACACAGATACGCAGTATTTT.

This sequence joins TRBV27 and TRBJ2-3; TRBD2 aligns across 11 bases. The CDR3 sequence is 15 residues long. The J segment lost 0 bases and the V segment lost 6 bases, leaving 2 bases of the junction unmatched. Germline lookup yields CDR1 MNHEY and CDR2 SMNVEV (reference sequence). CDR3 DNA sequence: TGTGCCAGCAGCAGACTAGCGGGAAGCACAGATACGCAGTATTTT. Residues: CASSRLAGSTDTQYF.

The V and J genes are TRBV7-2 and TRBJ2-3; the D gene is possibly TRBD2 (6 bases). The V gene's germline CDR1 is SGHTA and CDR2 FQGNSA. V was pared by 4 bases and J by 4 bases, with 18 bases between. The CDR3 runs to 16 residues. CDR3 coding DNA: TGTGCCAGCAGCTATGCTCCGAGACTAGGGGCAGATACGCAGTATTTT. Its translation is CASSYAPRLGADTQYF.

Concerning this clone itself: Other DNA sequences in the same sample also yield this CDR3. The CDR3 coding sequence is TGTGCCATCAGTGACAGGCAAGAGACCCAGTACTTC. Protein product: CAISDRQETQYF. The J gene is TRBJ2-5, the V gene TRBV10-3; D is uncertain. The V gene's germline CDR1 is ENHRY and CDR2 SYGVKD. This CDR3 is 12 amino acids long. Trimming took 3 bases from V and 2 from J, leaving 4 bases between them.

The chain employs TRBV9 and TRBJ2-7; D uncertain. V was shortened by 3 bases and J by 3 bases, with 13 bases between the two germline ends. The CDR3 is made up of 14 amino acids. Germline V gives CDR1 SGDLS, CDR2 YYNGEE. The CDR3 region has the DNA TGTGCCAGCAGCGAGTCGGCGTCTGGCTACGAGCAGTACTTC. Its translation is CASSESASGYEQYF.

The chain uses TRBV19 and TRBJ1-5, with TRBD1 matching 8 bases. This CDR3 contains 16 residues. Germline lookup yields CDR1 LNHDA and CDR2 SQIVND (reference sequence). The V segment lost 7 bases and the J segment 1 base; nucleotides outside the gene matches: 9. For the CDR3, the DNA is TGTGCCAGTAATGGACCAGGGGGCTGGAGCAATCAGCCCCAGCATTTT. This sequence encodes CASNGPGGWSNQPQHF.

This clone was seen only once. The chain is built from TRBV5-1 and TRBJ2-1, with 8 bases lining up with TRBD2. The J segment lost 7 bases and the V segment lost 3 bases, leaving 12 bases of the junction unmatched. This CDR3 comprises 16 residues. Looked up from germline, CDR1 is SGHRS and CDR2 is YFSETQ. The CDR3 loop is CASSSAQGGRLNEQFF. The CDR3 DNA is TGCGCCAGCAGCTCCGCTCAGGGCGGGAGGTTAAATGAGCAGTTCTTC.

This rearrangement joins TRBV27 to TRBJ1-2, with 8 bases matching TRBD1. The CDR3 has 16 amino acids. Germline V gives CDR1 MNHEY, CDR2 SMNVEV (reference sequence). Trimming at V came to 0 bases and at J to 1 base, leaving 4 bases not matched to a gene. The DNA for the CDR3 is TGTGCCAGCAGTTTATCGAAACAGGGGGTTAACTATGGCTACACCTTC. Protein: CASSLSKQGVNYGYTF.

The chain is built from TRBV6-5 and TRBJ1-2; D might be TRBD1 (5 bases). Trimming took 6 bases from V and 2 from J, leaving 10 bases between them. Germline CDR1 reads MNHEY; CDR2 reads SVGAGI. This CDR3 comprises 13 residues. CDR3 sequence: CASSHRINYGYTF. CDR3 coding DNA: TGTGCCAGCAGCCACAGGATAAACTATGGCTACACCTTC.

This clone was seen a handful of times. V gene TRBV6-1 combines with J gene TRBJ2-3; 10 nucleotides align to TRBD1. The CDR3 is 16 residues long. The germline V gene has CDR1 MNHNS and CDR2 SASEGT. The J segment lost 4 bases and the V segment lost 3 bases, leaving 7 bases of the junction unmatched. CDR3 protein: CASSEPGQGSPDTQYF. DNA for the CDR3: TGTGCCAGCAGTGAGCCGGGACAGGGGTCCCCAGATACGCAGTATTTT.

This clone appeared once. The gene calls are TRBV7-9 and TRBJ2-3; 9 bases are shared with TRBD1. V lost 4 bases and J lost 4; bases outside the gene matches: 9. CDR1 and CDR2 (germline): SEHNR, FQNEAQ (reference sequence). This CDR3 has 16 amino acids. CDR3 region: CASSSRDRDLADTQYF. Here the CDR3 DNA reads TGTGCCAGCAGCTCCCGGGACAGGGATTTGGCAGATACGCAGTATTTT. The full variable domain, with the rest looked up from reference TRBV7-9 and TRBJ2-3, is DTGVSQNPRHKITKRGQNVTFRCDPISEHNRLYWYRQTLGQGPEFLTYFQNEAQLEKSRLLSDRFSAERPKGSFSTLEIQRTEQGDSAMYLCASSSRDRDLADTQYFGPGTRLTVL.

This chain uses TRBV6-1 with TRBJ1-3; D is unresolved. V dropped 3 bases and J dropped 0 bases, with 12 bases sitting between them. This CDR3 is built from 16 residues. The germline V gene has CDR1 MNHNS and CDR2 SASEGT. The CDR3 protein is CASSDPRVSSGNTIYF. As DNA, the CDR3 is TGTGCCAGCAGTGATCCCCGGGTATCCTCTGGAAACACCATATATTTT.

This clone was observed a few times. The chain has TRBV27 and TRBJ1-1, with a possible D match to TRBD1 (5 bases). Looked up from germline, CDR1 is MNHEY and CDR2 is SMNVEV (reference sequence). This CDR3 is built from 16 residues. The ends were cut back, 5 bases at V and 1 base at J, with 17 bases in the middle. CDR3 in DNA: TGTGCCAGCAGTCTACTTTCCGGGACCAAGAACACTGAAGCTTTCTTT. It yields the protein CASSLLSGTKNTEAFF.

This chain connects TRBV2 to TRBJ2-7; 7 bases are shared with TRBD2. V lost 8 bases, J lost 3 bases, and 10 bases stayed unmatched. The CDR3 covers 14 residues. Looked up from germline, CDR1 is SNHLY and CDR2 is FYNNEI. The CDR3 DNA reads TGTGCCAGCGGGGAGGGACTACAAAACTACGAGCAGTACTTC. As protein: CASGEGLQNYEQYF.

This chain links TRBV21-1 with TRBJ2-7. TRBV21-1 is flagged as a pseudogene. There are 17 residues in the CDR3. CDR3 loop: CASSSPRETVLSYEQYF. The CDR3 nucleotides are TGTGCCAGCAGCTCGCCAAGGGAAACAGTACTCTCCTACGAGCAGTACTTC.

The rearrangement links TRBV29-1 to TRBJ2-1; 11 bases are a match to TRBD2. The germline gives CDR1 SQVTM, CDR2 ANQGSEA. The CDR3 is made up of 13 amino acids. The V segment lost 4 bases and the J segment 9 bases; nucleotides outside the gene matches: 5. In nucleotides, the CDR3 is TGCAGCGTTGTTAGCGGGAGGGTTGGTGAGCAGTTCTTC. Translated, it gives CSVVSGRVGEQFF.

The DNA for the CDR3 is TGCGCCAGCAGCTTGGGACCTACCTACGAGCAGTACTTC. Protein: CASSLGPTYEQYF. The V gene is TRBV5-1, the J gene TRBJ2-7, with D hard to call. Germline CDR1 is SGHRS and CDR2 is YFSETQ. V was shortened by 0 bases and J by 2 bases, with 6 bases between the two germline ends. The CDR3 spans 13 residues.

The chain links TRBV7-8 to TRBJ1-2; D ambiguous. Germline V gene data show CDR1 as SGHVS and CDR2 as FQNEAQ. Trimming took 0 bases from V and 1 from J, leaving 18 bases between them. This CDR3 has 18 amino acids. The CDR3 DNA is TGTGCCAGCAGCTTAGCGCTTATCGGGGAGAAACATAACTATGGCTACACCTTC. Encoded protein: CASSLALIGEKHNYGYTF.

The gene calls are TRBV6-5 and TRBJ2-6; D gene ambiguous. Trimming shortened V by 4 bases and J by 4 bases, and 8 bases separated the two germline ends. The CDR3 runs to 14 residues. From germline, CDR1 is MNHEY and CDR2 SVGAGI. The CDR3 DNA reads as TGTGCCAGCAGTTCCCAAGGGGGGGCCAACGTCCTGACTTTC. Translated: CASSSQGGANVLTF.

The CDR3 DNA sequence: TGTGCCAGTAGTACCACAGCCGGAGTGGTGGAGACCCAGTACTTC. Its translation is CASSTTAGVVETQYF. V and J are TRBV19 and TRBJ2-5; D is undetermined. The CDR3 extends over 15 amino acids. Trimming removed 4 bases from V and 5 bases from J, with 17 bases in between. Germline V gene lookup returns CDR1 LNHDA and CDR2 SQIVND (reference sequence).